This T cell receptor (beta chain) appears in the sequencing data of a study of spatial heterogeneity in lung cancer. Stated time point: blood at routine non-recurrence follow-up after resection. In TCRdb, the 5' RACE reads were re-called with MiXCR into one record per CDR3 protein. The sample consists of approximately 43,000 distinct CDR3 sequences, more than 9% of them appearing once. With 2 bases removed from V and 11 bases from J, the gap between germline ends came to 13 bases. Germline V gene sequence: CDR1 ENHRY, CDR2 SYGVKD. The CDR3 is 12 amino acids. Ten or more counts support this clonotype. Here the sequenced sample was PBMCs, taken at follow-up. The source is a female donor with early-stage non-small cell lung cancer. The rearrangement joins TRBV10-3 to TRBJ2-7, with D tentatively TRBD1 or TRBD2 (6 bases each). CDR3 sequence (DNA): TGTGCCATCAGTGAGCCCGGGGGCCTCGAGTACTTC. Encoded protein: CAISEPGGLEYF.